This T cell receptor beta chain was documented in a study of blood T cell repertoires in COVID-19. Across the whole study: Spain, Italy and the United States supplied samples that represented acute and convalescent COVID-19.

The length of the CDR3 is 15 residues. The V and J ends lost 6 bases and 0 bases respectively, with 11 bases between them. CDR1 LNHDA and CDR2 SQIVND come from the germline V gene (reference sequence). Measured with immunoSEQ multiplex PCR; TCRdb has only the in-frame clones, and not every one. This sample has under 250,000 clones, with approximately 85% found just once. Participant ages covered about 18 to 89 years across about 22 US areas. The clonotype was recovered from a woman aged 50 to 65 with acute COVID-19. The rearrangement links TRBV19 to TRBJ1-4, with D uncertain. Sequenced sample: PBMCs or T cells enriched from blood (not recorded which). This chain's CDR3 is CASREDRSTNEKLFF. The CDR3, as DNA: TGTGCCAGTAGGGAGGACCGATCAACTAATGAAAAACTGTTTTTT.